This T cell receptor (beta chain) was sequenced for a study of control samples from healthy donors and cancer patients. The CDR3 is made up of 16 amino acids. Germline V gene sequence: CDR1 MGHRA, CDR2 YSYEKL. Unmatched junction bases numbered 4, after V lost 0 bases and J lost 2 bases. This table comes from immunoSEQ multiplex PCR, and its TCRdb copy is limited to in-frame clones, with some not included. Among approximately 70,000 clones listed, more than 70% were seen once. The chain links TRBV4-1 to TRBJ1-3; 7 bases are shared with TRBD1. Specimen: PBMCs. The TCR comes from a man aged 55 to 69 with colorectal cancer. CDR3 loop: CASSQDPTGAGNTIYF. CDR3 sequence (DNA): TGCGCCAGCAGCCAAGATCCAACAGGGGCTGGAAACACCATATATTTT.